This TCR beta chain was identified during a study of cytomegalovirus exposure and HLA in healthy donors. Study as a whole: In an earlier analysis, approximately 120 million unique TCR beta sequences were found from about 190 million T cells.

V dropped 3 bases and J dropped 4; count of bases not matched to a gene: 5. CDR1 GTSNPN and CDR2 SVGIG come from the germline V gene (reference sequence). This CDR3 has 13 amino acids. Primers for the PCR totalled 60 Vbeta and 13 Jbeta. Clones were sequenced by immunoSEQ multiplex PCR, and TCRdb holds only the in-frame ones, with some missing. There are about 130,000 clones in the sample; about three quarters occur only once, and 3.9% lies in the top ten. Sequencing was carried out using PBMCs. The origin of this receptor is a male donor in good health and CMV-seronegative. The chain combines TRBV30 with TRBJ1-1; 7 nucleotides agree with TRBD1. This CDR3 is CAWSPDRATEAFF. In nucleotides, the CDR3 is TGTGCCTGGAGCCCAGACAGGGCCACTGAAGCTTTCTTT.